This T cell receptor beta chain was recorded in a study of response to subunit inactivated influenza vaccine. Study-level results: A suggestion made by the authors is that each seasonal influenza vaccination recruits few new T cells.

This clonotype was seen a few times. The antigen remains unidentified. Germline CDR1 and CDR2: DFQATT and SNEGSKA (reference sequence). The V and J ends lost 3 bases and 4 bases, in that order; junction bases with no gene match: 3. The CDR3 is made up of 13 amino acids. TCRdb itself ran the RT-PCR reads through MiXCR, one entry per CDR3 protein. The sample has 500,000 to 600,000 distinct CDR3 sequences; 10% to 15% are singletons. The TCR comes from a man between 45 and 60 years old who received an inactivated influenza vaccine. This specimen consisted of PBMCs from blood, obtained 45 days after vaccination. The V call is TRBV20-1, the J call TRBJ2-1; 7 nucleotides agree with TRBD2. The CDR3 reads CSARTSQYNEQFF. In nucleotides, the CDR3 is TGCAGTGCTAGGACTAGCCAATACAATGAGCAGTTCTTC.